The 19 T cell receptor beta chains below all came from one sample that was sequenced in a study of shared clonotypes between healthy human individuals. The table came from immunoSEQ multiplex PCR; TCRdb's copy has only in-frame clones and leaves some out. This table has hundreds of thousands of clones, approximately 96% appearing once. Naive-designated CD8 cells lacked CD45RO, were positively enriched for CCR7, and omitted terminally differentiated effector memory CD45RA+ cells. The material sequenced was naive CD8+ T cells sorted from blood. Every receptor here comes from a woman between 25 and 40 years old in good health.

This chain joins TRBV6-1 and TRBJ2-7; possibly TRBD2 for D (6 bases). The V gene's germline CDR1 is MNHNS and CDR2 SASEGT. The CDR3 loop spans 14 amino acids. The V end lost 8 bases, the J end lost 4 bases, and 18 bases lay between the germline ends. The CDR3 DNA is TGTGCCAGCGGGGAGGACGGGAGCACGTACGAGCAGTACTTC. Encoded protein: CASGEDGSTYEQYF.

The chain combines TRBV5-6 with TRBJ1-1, with 8 bases lining up with TRBD1. The CDR3 totals 14 residues. CDR1 is SGHDT and CDR2 is YYEEEE in the germline V gene. After removal of 2 bases from V and 7 bases from J, the junction contained 7 bases not matched to a gene. DNA for the CDR3: TGTGCCAGCAGCTTCTCGGGACAGGCGGTTGAAGCTTTCTTT. It encodes CASSFSGQAVEAFF.

The rearrangement uses TRBV5-5 and TRBJ2-2, with D perhaps TRBD1 (6 bases). Germline loops: CDR1 SGHKS, CDR2 YYEKEE (reference sequence). This CDR3 is 16 amino acids long. V lost 2 bases to trimming and J lost 4 bases, with 15 bases between them. The CDR3 is CASSFGQGQRTGELFF. CDR3 DNA: TGTGCCAGCAGCTTCGGCCAGGGGCAGCGCACCGGGGAGCTGTTTTTT.

The J gene is TRBJ2-1, the V gene TRBV29-1, with D possibly TRBD2 on 6 matching bases. The CDR3 loop spans 15 amino acids. Between the trimmed V and J ends, which lost 6 bases and 0 bases, there was a span of 15 bases. Germline lookup yields CDR1 SQVTM and CDR2 ANQGSEA. The CDR3 spells CSVSSSARSYNEQFF. The CDR3 DNA follows: TGCAGCGTCAGTTCTAGCGCCCGCTCCTACAATGAGCAGTTCTTC.

The chain couples TRBV28 to TRBJ2-7; 10 nucleotides agree with TRBD1. The length of the CDR3 is 16 residues. The germline V gene has CDR1 MDHEN and CDR2 SYDVKM. J was trimmed by 3 bases and V by 1 base; bases with no gene match: 6. The CDR3 loop is CASSLSGGTGDYEQYF. DNA for the CDR3: TGTGCCAGCAGTTTATCGGGGGGGACAGGGGACTACGAGCAGTACTTC.

The chain couples TRBV10-1 to TRBJ1-1; D unclear. The ends were cut back, 0 bases at V and 1 base at J, with 6 bases in the middle. Germline values: CDR1 WNHNN, CDR2 SYGVQD (reference sequence). This CDR3 comprises 14 residues. CDR3 sequence: CASSESPGNTEAFF. CDR3 nucleotides: TGCGCCAGCAGTGAGTCCCCAGGGAACACTGAAGCTTTCTTT.

The J gene is TRBJ1-1, the V gene TRBV27; no firm D call. This CDR3 contains 14 residues. Germline CDR1 and CDR2: MNHEY and SMNVEV (reference sequence). V shed 3 bases and J shed 1 base, with 9 bases lying between them. CDR3: CASSFGRKNTEAFF. CDR3 coding DNA: TGTGCCAGCAGTTTTGGTAGGAAGAACACTGAAGCTTTCTTT.

V is TRBV2 and J is TRBJ1-5, with 9 positions matching TRBD1. The V segment lost 2 bases and the J segment 4 bases; nucleotides outside the gene matches: 12. From germline, CDR1 is SNHLY and CDR2 FYNNEI. This CDR3 region has 18 residues. Here the CDR3 reads CASSENEMWTGVNQPQHF. Here the CDR3 DNA reads TGTGCCAGCAGTGAAAATGAAATGTGGACAGGGGTTAATCAGCCCCAGCATTTT.

The chain links TRBV6-5 to TRBJ1-1; D is ambiguous. Per germline, CDR1 MNHEY and CDR2 SVGAGI. The length of the CDR3 is 16 residues. V was cut by 0 bases and J by 1 base, with 12 bases left in between. CDR3 protein: CASSYSGRVGNTEAFF. CDR3 in DNA: TGTGCCAGCAGTTACTCGGGTAGGGTGGGGAACACTGAAGCTTTCTTT.

This clone was found once. This chain uses TRBV10-3 with TRBJ2-1; TRBD2 agrees at 10 bases. Germline CDR1 reads ENHRY; CDR2 reads SYGVKD. Germline trimming cut 3 bases from V and 5 bases from J; bases unmatched to any gene: 4. This CDR3 has 15 amino acids. CDR3 DNA sequence: TGTGCCATCAGTGAAGGGACTAGCGAGAACAATGAGCAGTTCTTC. As protein: CAISEGTSENNEQFF.

The V and J genes are TRBV11-2 and TRBJ1-3; TRBD1 is a possible D gene (5 bases). The germline V gene has CDR1 SGHAT and CDR2 FQNNGV. The CDR3 is 13 residues long. The ends were cut back, 7 bases at V and 7 bases at J, with 14 bases in the middle. The DNA of the CDR3 is TGTGCCAGCAAGCCGTGGAGGGACAACACCATATATTTT. This translates into CASKPWRDNTIYF.

As for this clone: The same CDR3 also results from other DNA sequences found in this sample. The chain employs TRBV11-3 and TRBJ2-1; no clear D. Germline V gene data show CDR1 as SGHNT and CDR2 as YENEEA. This CDR3 has 13 amino acids. V lost 1 base and J 4 bases, leaving 5 bases between the germline ends. CDR3 coding DNA: TGTGCCAGCAGCTTAGGGCCGTACAATGAGCAGTTCTTC. It is translated as CASSLGPYNEQFF.

This clone has only one observation. This chain links TRBV5-6 with TRBJ1-1, with a weak D call TRBD1 (6 bases). The CDR3 length is 16 residues. Looked up from germline, CDR1 is SGHDT and CDR2 is YYEEEE. Trimming pared 4 bases from V and 0 bases from J, leaving 16 bases between. CDR3 DNA: TGTGCCAGCAGCCAGGGCGACACAGGGATGAACACTGAAGCTTTCTTT. This gives the protein CASSQGDTGMNTEAFF.

The CDR3 loop is CASSLEPGTSYEQYF. The CDR3 coding sequence is TGCGCCAGCAGCTTGGAGCCAGGTACATCCTACGAGCAGTACTTC. V usage is TRBV5-1 and J usage is TRBJ2-7; no definite D call. V was pared by 0 bases and J by 1 base, with 11 bases between. The CDR3 extends over 15 amino acids. Germline values: CDR1 SGHRS, CDR2 YFSETQ.

The genes are TRBV27 and TRBJ2-1; the match to TRBD2 covers 11 bases. There are 17 residues in the CDR3. Germline lookup yields CDR1 MNHEY and CDR2 SMNVEV (reference sequence). With 5 bases clipped from V and 6 bases from J, the junction kept 12 bases outside the gene matches. CDR3 region: CASSHTVGTSGFNEQFF. DNA of the CDR3: TGTGCCAGCAGTCATACCGTAGGGACTAGCGGATTCAATGAGCAGTTCTTC.

The chain combines TRBV13 with TRBJ1-1; no definite D call. Germline V gene sequence: CDR1 PRHDT, CDR2 FYEKMQ (reference sequence). V lost 3 bases, J lost 7 bases, and 9 bases lay in between. This CDR3 has 12 residues. In DNA, the CDR3 is TGTGCCAGCAGCTTTGCGGTAAGTGAAGCTTTCTTT. It encodes CASSFAVSEAFF. The whole variable domain, remainder taken from reference TRBV13 and TRBJ1-1, is AAGVIQSPRHLIKEKRETATLKCYPIPRHDTVYWYQQGPGQDPQFLISFYEKMQSDKGSIPDRFSAQQFSDYHSELNMSSLELGDSALYFCASSFAVSEAFFGQGTRLTVV.

The V and J genes are TRBV4-1 and TRBJ2-1; D is unclear. The CDR3 has 14 residues. The V end was cut by 1 base, the J end by 5 bases, with 9 bases between. CDR1 is MGHRA and CDR2 is YSYEKL in the germline V gene. The CDR3 protein is CASSQGPADNEQFF. The CDR3 nucleotides read TGCGCCAGCAGCCAAGGCCCCGCAGACAATGAGCAGTTCTTC.

V gene TRBV7-6 combines with J gene TRBJ2-3; D is ambiguous. The germline CDR1 and CDR2 sequences are SGHVS and FNYEAQ. This CDR3 has 13 residues. The V end lost 1 base, the J end lost 2 bases, and 4 bases lay between the germline ends. Here the CDR3 DNA reads TGTGCCAGCAGCTTAGAAGTCACAGATACGCAGTATTTT. Protein sequence: CASSLEVTDTQYF.

This chain joins TRBV28 and TRBJ2-7, with 10 bases fitting TRBD1. The V gene end was trimmed by 3 bases and the J gene end by 6 bases; junction bases not matched to a gene: 5. Germline V lookup: CDR1 MDHEN, CDR2 SYDVKM. The CDR3 loop spans 14 amino acids. The DNA of the CDR3 is TGTGCCAGCAGTTTCACCGGGACAGGGGTCGAGCAGTACTTC. Translation gives CASSFTGTGVEQYF.